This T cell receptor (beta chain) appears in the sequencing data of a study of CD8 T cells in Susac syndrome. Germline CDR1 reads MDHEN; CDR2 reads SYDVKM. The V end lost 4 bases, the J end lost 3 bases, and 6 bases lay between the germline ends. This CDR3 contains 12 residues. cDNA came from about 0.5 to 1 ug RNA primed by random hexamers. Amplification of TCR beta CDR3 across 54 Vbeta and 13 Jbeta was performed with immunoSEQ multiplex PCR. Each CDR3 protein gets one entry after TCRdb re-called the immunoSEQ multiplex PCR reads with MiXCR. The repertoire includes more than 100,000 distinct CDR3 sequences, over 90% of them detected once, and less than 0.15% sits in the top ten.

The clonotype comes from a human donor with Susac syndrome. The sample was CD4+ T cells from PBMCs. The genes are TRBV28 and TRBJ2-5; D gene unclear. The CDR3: CASSSGEETQYF. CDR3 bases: TGTGCCAGCAGTTCTGGGGAAGAGACCCAGTACTTC.